This paragraph reports one T cell receptor (beta chain). Its antigen is not known. This record comes from a study of T cells after yellow fever vaccination. Overall study: Any fraction with a low cell number was prepared using SMART-Seq v4 Ultra Low Input.

TCRdb reprocessed the 5' RACE reads via MiXCR and lists one record per CDR3 protein. The sample comprises 450,000 to 650,000 distinct CDR3 sequences, around an eighth of which are singletons, and more than 13% rests with the top ten. General observations from the study: Any FACS-sorted repertoire could hold abundant clonotypes that contaminate it from the bulk population. Clonotypes shared by both compartments, CD4 and CD8, made up a small share. Peak timing came faster in the weaker secondary response, day 5 versus 15.

The CDR3 contains 14 residues. Germline V gene lookup returns CDR1 SQVTM and CDR2 ANQGSEA. Losses at the gene ends were 7 bases for V and 2 bases for J; bases not matched to a gene: 10. The clonotype was recovered from a young man who received the YFV17D yellow fever vaccine. The chain uses TRBV29-1 and TRBJ2-7; TRBD1 matches 8 bases. The sequencing here drew on PBMCs, taken on the day of the yellow fever booster vaccination. CDR3 in DNA: TGCAGCGCTCGCTCCGGGACAGGTCCCTACGAGCAGTACTTC. It specifies CSARSGTGPYEQYF.